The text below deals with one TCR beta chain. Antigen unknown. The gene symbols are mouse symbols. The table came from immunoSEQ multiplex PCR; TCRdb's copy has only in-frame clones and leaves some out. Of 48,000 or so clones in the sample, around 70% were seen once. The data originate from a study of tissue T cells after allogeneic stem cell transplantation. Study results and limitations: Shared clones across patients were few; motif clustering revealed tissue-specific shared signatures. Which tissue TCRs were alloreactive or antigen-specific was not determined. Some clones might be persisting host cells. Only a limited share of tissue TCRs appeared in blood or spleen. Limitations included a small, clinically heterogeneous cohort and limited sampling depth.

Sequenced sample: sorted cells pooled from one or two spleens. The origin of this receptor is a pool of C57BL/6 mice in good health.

The sequenced CDR3 bases are TGTGCCAGCAGCCTCGGACAGGGGGCGCACACCGGGCAGCTCTAC. It translates to CASSLGQGAHTGQLY. The complete CDR3 reads CASSLGQGAHTGQLYF. The chain couples TRBV13-3 to TRBJ2-2; TRBD1 agrees at 11 bases. The read falls 1 residue short of the CDR3 end, and the missing part is taken from the germline J gene. The CDR3 is 16 residues long. Germline lookup yields CDR1 NNHDY and CDR2 SYVADS. The junction had 6 bases not matched to a gene; V was cut back by 5 bases and J by 3 bases. The variable domain in full, with the rest retrieved from reference TRBV13-3 and TRBJ2-2, is EAAVTQSPRSKVAVTGGKVTLSCHQTNNHDYMYWYRQDTGHGLRLIHYSYVADSTEKGDIPDGYKASRPSQENFSLILELASLSQTAVYFCASSLGQGAHTGQLYFGEGSKLTVL.